A selection of T cell receptor beta chains follows, all from one sample in a study of T cell repertoires in cytomegalovirus infection. TCRdb reprocessed the reads with MiXCR, giving one entry per CDR3 protein. The repertoire has about 180,000 distinct CDR3 sequences, approximately 15% of them found once; the top ten carry more than 20%. Material: PBMCs. Receptors were obtained from a human donor in good health (CMV status not recorded). Some clones in this sample may be carry-over from other donors' samples. CDR3s include the opening cysteine and the closing phenylalanine or tryptophan. The order of the fields is J gene, V gene, D gene, clone size, CDR3 DNA, CDR3 protein. A D gene is named only where the DNA matches it firmly. Size tells how often a clone was seen (once, few, many) or the class of an expanded clone, and some rows leave it out.

J: TRBJ2-7
V: TRBV2
D: .
size: .
DNA: TGTGCCAGCAGTGATACGGACGAATGGGAGATTGGGTACGAGCAGTACTTC
CDR3: CASSDTDEWEIGYEQYF

J: TRBJ1-2
V: TRBV6-1
D: .
size: .
DNA: TGTGCCAGCAGTCCCTCAGGGGTCGATGGCTACACCTTC
CDR3: CASSPSGVDGYTF

J: TRBJ2-1
V: TRBV6-2/TRBV6-3
D: TRBD2
size: few
DNA: TGTGCCACCTCCGGGACTAGCGGGCATTACAATGAGCAGTTCTTC
CDR3: CATSGTSGHYNEQFF

J: TRBJ1-5
V: TRBV15
D: .
size: .
DNA: TGTGCCACCAGCAGGGGCACAGGGATTCAGCCCCAGCATTTT
CDR3: CATSRGTGIQPQHF

J: TRBJ2-5
V: TRBV7-9
D: TRBD2
size: few
DNA: TGTGCCAGCAGCGCCCTAGCGGGGTTACAAGAGACCCAGTACTTC
CDR3: CASSALAGLQETQYF

J: TRBJ1-1
V: TRBV29-1
D: .
size: .
DNA: TGCGGCGCAGAGGATAACACTGAAGCTTTCTTT
CDR3: CGAEDNTEAFF

J: TRBJ1-5
V: TRBV6-2/TRBV6-3
D: .
size: many
DNA: TGTGCCAGCAGTTACGACAGTCTAAATCAGCCCCAGCATTTT
CDR3: CASSYDSLNQPQHF

J: TRBJ1-1
V: TRBV11-2
D: .
size: .
DNA: TGTGCCAGCAGCTTAGACAGGGTCAGAGGTAGAACTGAAGCTTTCTTT
CDR3: CASSLDRVRGRTEAFF

J: TRBJ2-5
V: TRBV3-1
D: .
size: .
DNA: TGTGCCAGCAGCCAATTGGGTCTGGAGACCCAGTACTTC
CDR3: CASSQLGLETQYF

J: TRBJ1-5
V: TRBV5-1
D: TRBD1
size: .
DNA: TGCGCCAGCAGCTTGACAGGGGGGGATCAGCCCCAGCATTTT
CDR3: CASSLTGGDQPQHF

J: TRBJ1-2
V: TRBV4-1
D: TRBD1
size: many
DNA: TGCGCCAGCAGCCCGGGACAGATCTCTGGGGGCTACACCTTC
CDR3: CASSPGQISGGYTF

J: TRBJ2-1
V: TRBV15
D: .
size: .
DNA: TGTGCCACCAGCAGTCTAAGGGGACGGGTTGGCGATGAGCAGTTCTTC
CDR3: CATSSLRGRVGDEQFF

J: TRBJ2-6
V: TRBV30
D: TRBD1
size: .
DNA: TGTGCCTGGGGGACAGCCACAGGGGCCAACGTCCTGACTTTC
CDR3: CAWGTATGANVLTF

J: TRBJ1-1
V: TRBV7-2
D: .
size: many
DNA: TGTGCCAGCAGCTCCGACTTAGGAAAAAGGGAGCTTCGGGGAGCTTTCTTT
CDR3: CASSSDLGKRELRGAFF

J: TRBJ2-7
V: TRBV7-9
D: TRBD2
size: .
DNA: TGTGCCAGCACCCCCGCCGTCGGGACTAGCGGATACGAGCAGTACTTC
CDR3: CASTPAVGTSGYEQYF

J: TRBJ1-2
V: TRBV28
D: .
size: few
DNA: TGTGCCAGCAGTACCGGGACACCGACCTTT
CDR3: CASSTGTPTF

J: TRBJ2-1
V: TRBV20-1
D: TRBD1
size: few
DNA: TGCAGTGCTAGGTCAAGACAGGGATTTGAGCAGTTCTTC
CDR3: CSARSRQGFEQFF

J: TRBJ2-2
V: TRBV5-1
D: .
size: .
DNA: TGCGCCAGCAGCTTGGAAGGGTCCCCCGGGGAGCTGTTTTTT
CDR3: CASSLEGSPGELFF

J: TRBJ2-3
V: TRBV27
D: TRBD2
size: .
DNA: TGTGCCAGCGGGTTAGCGGGAAGGTTAGATACGCAGTATTTT
CDR3: CASGLAGRLDTQYF

J: TRBJ2-5
V: TRBV20-1
D: .
size: .
DNA: TGCAGTGCGCCCCTCCTTGGCCCCAAAAGAGAGACCCAGTACTTC
CDR3: CSAPLLGPKRETQYF

J: TRBJ2-7
V: TRBV29-1
D: .
size: few
DNA: TGCAGCGTTGAAGATCCCGACAGGAGCTCCTACGAGCAGTACTTC
CDR3: CSVEDPDRSSYEQYF

J: TRBJ2-7
V: TRBV5-4
D: .
size: many
DNA: TGTGCCAGCAGCACTCGACAGCCCTACGAGCAGTACTTC
CDR3: CASSTRQPYEQYF

J: TRBJ2-6
V: TRBV28
D: .
size: .
DNA: TGTGCCAGCAAAATCCGCTCTGGGGCCAACGTCCTGACTTTC
CDR3: CASKIRSGANVLTF

J: TRBJ1-4
V: TRBV12-3/TRBV12-4
D: TRBD1
size: .
DNA: TGTGCCAGCAGACCGACAACCCCGGGACAGGGGGAACGAAAACTGTTTTTT
CDR3: CASRPTTPGQGERKLFF

J: TRBJ1-1
V: TRBV29-1
D: .
size: once
DNA: TGCAGCGTGGTACAGGGACCTGAAGCTTTCTTT
CDR3: CSVVQGPEAFF

J: TRBJ1-2
V: TRBV4-3
D: TRBD1
size: .
DNA: TGCGCCAGCAGCCAAGATTGGGCAGGGGGTGGCTACACCTTC
CDR3: CASSQDWAGGGYTF

J: TRBJ2-2
V: TRBV27
D: TRBD2
size: .
DNA: TGTGCCAGCAGTCTAACGGGACTAGCGGGCGGGGAGCTGTTTTTT
CDR3: CASSLTGLAGGELFF

J: TRBJ2-3
V: TRBV6-6
D: .
size: .
DNA: TGTGCCAGCAATTGGGGCACAGATACGCAGTATTTT
CDR3: CASNWGTDTQYF

J: TRBJ1-1
V: TRBV7-9
D: .
size: many
DNA: TGTGCCAGCAGCTTAGGGGCCCAAATGAACACTGAAGCTTTCTTT
CDR3: CASSLGAQMNTEAFF

J: TRBJ1-5
V: TRBV15
D: .
size: many
DNA: TGTGCCACCAGCAGACGGGACGGAGATCAGCCCCAGCATTTT
CDR3: CATSRRDGDQPQHF

J: TRBJ2-2
V: TRBV7-2
D: .
size: many
DNA: TGTGCCAGTTCGTTACAGGATCTTAACGGGGAGCTGTTTTTT
CDR3: CASSLQDLNGELFF

J: TRBJ2-7
V: TRBV18
D: .
size: .
DNA: TGTGCCAGCTCACCACTCAGTGTTGACGAGCAGTACTTC
CDR3: CASSPLSVDEQYF

J: TRBJ2-1
V: TRBV7-4
D: .
size: .
DNA: TGTGCCAGCAGCGGAATAGCCTACAATGAGCAGTTCTTC
CDR3: CASSGIAYNEQFF

J: TRBJ1-3
V: TRBV6-6
D: .
size: few
DNA: TGTGCCAGCAGGACTCCCGGGACTCATAACGGAAACACCATATATTTT
CDR3: CASRTPGTHNGNTIYF

J: TRBJ1-2
V: TRBV12-3/TRBV12-4
D: .
size: few
DNA: TGTGCCAGCAACCATGCTAACTATGGCTACACCTTC
CDR3: CASNHANYGYTF

J: TRBJ1-4
V: TRBV4-1
D: .
size: .
DNA: TGCGCCAGCAGCCCTCTAGGGGGGGAAAAACTGTTTTTT
CDR3: CASSPLGGEKLFF

J: TRBJ2-3
V: TRBV2
D: .
size: .
DNA: TGTGCCAGCAGCGCCGAGGCTAGCGACTCAGATACGCAGTATTTT
CDR3: CASSAEASDSDTQYF

J: TRBJ2-6
V: TRBV28
D: .
size: .
DNA: TGTACCAGCAGTTCCCCAACAGTCTCTGGGGCCAACGTCCTGACTTTC
CDR3: CTSSSPTVSGANVLTF

J: TRBJ2-7
V: TRBV29-1
D: .
size: .
DNA: TGCAGCGTTGACGACCTGGGGTACCAGTACTTC
CDR3: CSVDDLGYQYF

J: TRBJ2-7
V: TRBV6-2/TRBV6-3
D: .
size: .
DNA: TGTGCCAGCAGTTCCGGGGGAGGCGCCTCCTACGAGCAGTACTTC
CDR3: CASSSGGGASYEQYF

J: TRBJ2-7
V: TRBV7-9
D: .
size: few
DNA: TGTGCCAGCAGCTTAGCGGTGCAGGGCAACGACGAGCAGTACTTC
CDR3: CASSLAVQGNDEQYF

J: TRBJ1-1
V: TRBV7-9
D: TRBD1
size: .
DNA: TGTGCCAGCAGCTCACAGGGGGCTCTGCCGAACACTGAAGCTTTCTTT
CDR3: CASSSQGALPNTEAFF

J: TRBJ2-4
V: TRBV11-2
D: .
size: many
DNA: TGTGCCAGCACCAAAGGGGGACTAAAAAACATTCAGTACTTC
CDR3: CASTKGGLKNIQYF

J: TRBJ1-5
V: TRBV6-6
D: .
size: few
DNA: TGTGCCAGCAGCCCCGGAGGTAGCCAGCATTTT
CDR3: CASSPGGSQHF

J: TRBJ2-3
V: TRBV7-9
D: .
size: many
DNA: TGTGCCAGCAGCTTCGAGGGGGAATCCACAGATACGCAGTATTTT
CDR3: CASSFEGESTDTQYF

J: TRBJ2-3
V: TRBV7-8
D: TRBD2
size: many
DNA: TGTGCCAGCAGCCCGGGACTAGCGGGTTGGGATACGCAGTATTTT
CDR3: CASSPGLAGWDTQYF

J: TRBJ1-3
V: TRBV7-3
D: .
size: many
DNA: TGTGCCAGCAGCCAAGATCCAGGATCAGGAAACACCATATATTTT
CDR3: CASSQDPGSGNTIYF

J: TRBJ1-1
V: TRBV6-6
D: .
size: few
DNA: TGTGCCAGCAGTTACAACGCTGAAGCTTTCTTT
CDR3: CASSYNAEAFF

J: TRBJ1-2
V: TRBV4-1
D: .
size: few
DNA: TGCGCCAGCAGCCCCGGACTGAGGGGTGGGTATGGCTACACCTTC
CDR3: CASSPGLRGGYGYTF

J: TRBJ2-1
V: TRBV28
D: .
size: many
DNA: TGTGCCAGCAGTTTTGATGTTGGGCTAGCAAGCAATGAGCAGTTCTTC
CDR3: CASSFDVGLASNEQFF

J: TRBJ2-3
V: TRBV29-1
D: .
size: few
DNA: TGCAGCCACACCCCCCGGGGGAGCTCGGGAGATACGCAGTATTTT
CDR3: CSHTPRGSSGDTQYF

J: TRBJ1-1
V: TRBV2
D: .
size: .
DNA: TGTGCCAGCAGAAGGTTCCCCACTGAAGCTTTCTTT
CDR3: CASRRFPTEAFF

J: TRBJ2-6
V: TRBV6-4
D: .
size: .
DNA: TGTGCCAGCAAAGCCTCTGGGGCCAACGTCCTGACTTTC
CDR3: CASKASGANVLTF

J: TRBJ2-3
V: TRBV11-3
D: TRBD1
size: many
DNA: TGTGCCAGCAGCTCCGGATACAGGGGCGCGCAGTATTTT
CDR3: CASSSGYRGAQYF

J: TRBJ2-2
V: TRBV29-1
D: TRBD1
size: many
DNA: TGCAGCGTTGCCGTGACAGGGTTCGGTTTCGCGAACACCGGGGAGCTGTTTTTT
CDR3: CSVAVTGFGFANTGELFF